These 23 T cell receptor beta chains share one sample of origin, sequenced in a study of cytomegalovirus exposure and HLA in healthy donors. Data came from immunoSEQ multiplex PCR; TCRdb stores just in-frame clones and leaves some out. This sample has 200,000 to 250,000 clones, with around 87% found just once. The sequencing input was PBMCs. The receptors were gathered from a woman aged 18-29 years in good health and CMV-seropositive.

The chain is built from TRBV2 and TRBJ1-4, with D possibly matching TRBD1 (5 bases). Trimming left V 0 bases short and J 3 bases short, with 14 bases between. The CDR3 covers 17 residues. CDR1 is SNHLY, CDR2 FYNNEI, per germline. In DNA, the CDR3 is TGTGCCAGCAGTGAAGCTACAGGCGCCGGACCTAATGAAAAACTGTTTTTT. Encoded protein: CASSEATGAGPNEKLFF.

The rearrangement links TRBV5-5 to TRBJ1-4; TRBD1 might be the D (6 bases). Trimming cost V 0 bases and J 0 bases, with 6 bases left between them. The CDR3 has 15 residues. The germline CDR1 and CDR2 sequences are SGHKS and YYEKEE (reference sequence). The CDR3 DNA follows: TGTGCCAGCAGCTTGGACAGGGCAACTAATGAAAAACTGTTTTTT. Translation gives CASSLDRATNEKLFF.

The chain carries TRBV28 and TRBJ2-1, with D maybe TRBD2 (5 bases). Germline assignment: CDR1 MDHEN and CDR2 SYDVKM. V was pared by 1 base and J by 6 bases, with 10 bases between. The CDR3 runs to 14 residues. The CDR3 DNA follows: TGTGCCAGCAGTTTATTCCGGAGGAGCAATGAGCAGTTCTTC. Its translation is CASSLFRRSNEQFF.

The chain joins TRBV15 to TRBJ1-1; no definite D call. The CDR3 sequence is 14 residues long. Trimming pared 2 bases from V and 6 bases from J, leaving 13 bases between. Germline V CDR1 and CDR2: LNHNV, YYDKDF (reference sequence). CDR3 amino acids: CATSRTPRHAEAFF. DNA for the CDR3: TGTGCCACCAGCAGAACACCCCGACATGCTGAAGCTTTCTTT. The full variable domain, completed using reference TRBV15 and TRBJ1-1, is DAMVIQNPRYQVTQFGKPVTLSCSQTLNHNVMYWYQQKSSQAPKLLFHYYDKDFNNEADTPDNFQSRRPNTSFCFLDIRSPGLGDTAMYLCATSRTPRHAEAFFGQGTRLTVV.

V gene TRBV9 combines with J gene TRBJ2-3; D may be TRBD2 (5 bases). Between the trimmed V and J ends, which lost 0 bases and 4 bases, there was a span of 9 bases. Per the germline V gene, CDR1 is SGDLS and CDR2 is YYNGEE. The CDR3 is 14 amino acids. The CDR3 spells CASSVALGADTQYF. The CDR3, as DNA: TGTGCCAGCAGCGTAGCTCTCGGGGCAGATACGCAGTATTTT.

The chain carries TRBV7-9 and TRBJ2-7; D is unclear. CDR3 length: 14 amino acids. Per germline, CDR1 SEHNR and CDR2 FQNEAQ (reference sequence). Trimming stripped 3 bases from V and 0 bases from J, with 9 bases between. This CDR3 reads CASSLRSLSYEQYF. The CDR3 coding sequence is TGTGCCAGCAGCTTGAGGAGCCTCTCCTACGAGCAGTACTTC.

Comment on this clone: The sample holds other DNA sequences that translate to the same CDR3. The chain uses TRBV18 and TRBJ1-2; D gene uncertain. This CDR3 has 13 residues. CDR1 is KGHSH and CDR2 is LQKENI in the germline V gene. The V gene lost 6 bases and the J gene lost 8 bases, with 16 bases spanning the gap. DNA of the CDR3: TGTGCCAGCTCTCCTGCCCGGGAGGGCGGCTACACCTTC. Translating it yields CASSPAREGGYTF.

V is TRBV28 and J is TRBJ1-1; 10 bases map to TRBD1. Germline CDR1 and CDR2: MDHEN and SYDVKM. The CDR3 is made up of 16 amino acids. Trimming removed 6 bases from V and 6 bases from J; junction bases left unmatched: 13. The CDR3 loop is CASSRRQGALVSEAFF. The CDR3 DNA is TGTGCCAGCAGCCGTAGACAGGGGGCGTTGGTCTCTGAAGCTTTCTTT.

The chain joins TRBV4-1 to TRBJ1-4; 9 bases match TRBD1. Germline V CDR1 and CDR2: MGHRA, YSYEKL. The CDR3 loop spans 15 amino acids. Unmatched junction bases numbered 5, after V lost 3 bases and J lost 6 bases. The chain's CDR3 is CASSHTGTGYEKLFF. CDR3 bases: TGCGCCAGCAGCCACACCGGGACAGGGTATGAAAAACTGTTTTTT.

For the CDR3, the DNA is TGTGCCAGCTCACCACCGCTCAGGGCGGTGCAGTACTTC. Translated, it gives CASSPPLRAVQYF. This chain uses TRBV18 with TRBJ2-7, with a weak D call TRBD1 (5 bases). Germline loops: CDR1 KGHSH, CDR2 LQKENI. The CDR3 length is 13 residues. The V end was cut by 0 bases, the J end by 9 bases, with 12 bases between. Based on the CDR3 plus reference TRBV18 and TRBJ2-7, the full variable domain is NAGVMQNPRHLVRRRGQEARLRCSPMKGHSHVYWYRQLPEEGLKFMVYLQKENIIDESGMPKERFSAEFPKEGPSILRIQQVVRGDSAAYFCASSPPLRAVQYFGPGTRLTVT.

The chain uses TRBV9 and TRBJ2-3; 8 bases align to TRBD2. This CDR3 is built from 19 residues. The trim removed 6 bases at V and 4 bases at J, leaving 22 bases unmatched. The V gene's germline CDR1 is SGDLS and CDR2 YYNGEE. CDR3 in amino acids: CASNANANREGVWSDTQYF. CDR3 bases: TGTGCCAGCAACGCAAATGCTAATCGGGAGGGTGTATGGTCAGATACGCAGTATTTT.

This clone occurred once. This chain joins TRBV15 and TRBJ2-2, with TRBD2 as a possible D gene (6 bases). The CDR3 length is 15 residues. The germline V and J ends were trimmed by 0 bases and 7 bases, with 12 bases remaining between them. Germline lookup yields CDR1 LNHNV and CDR2 YYDKDF (reference sequence). The CDR3 DNA is TGTGCCACCAGCAGAGATACGGGGGTCGGCGGGGAGCTGTTTTTT. It encodes CATSRDTGVGGELFF.

The V and J genes are TRBV5-1 and TRBJ2-3, with 9 bases lining up with TRBD2. From germline, CDR1 is SGHRS and CDR2 YFSETQ. This CDR3 region has 16 residues. The V gene end was trimmed by 7 bases and the J gene end by 0 bases; junction bases not matched to a gene: 9. CDR3 in DNA: TGCGCCAGCTTGGCGGGACTAGCAGTTAGCACAGATACGCAGTATTTT. Amino acid sequence: CASLAGLAVSTDTQYF. The full variable domain, its missing parts supplied by reference TRBV5-1 and TRBJ2-3, is KAGVTQTPRYLIKTRGQQVTLSCSPISGHRSVSWYQQTPGQGLQFLFEYFSETQRNKGNFPGRFSGRQFSNSRSEMNVSTLELGDSALYLCASLAGLAVSTDTQYFGPGTRLTVL.

The V gene is TRBV19, the J gene TRBJ1-2; the match to TRBD1 covers 9 bases. CDR1 is LNHDA, CDR2 SQIVND, per germline (reference sequence). The trim removed 3 bases at V and 8 bases at J, leaving 1 base unmatched. The CDR3 sequence is 12 residues long. The CDR3 protein is CASSIGTGGYTF. In DNA form, the CDR3 reads TGTGCCAGTAGTATTGGGACAGGGGGCTACACCTTC.

The chain carries TRBV30 and TRBJ2-1, with 8 bases fitting TRBD2. V lost 0 bases to trimming and J lost 8 bases; unmatched junction nucleotides: 6. Germline CDR1 GTSNPN, CDR2 SVGIG (reference sequence). The CDR3 is 14 amino acids. CDR3 sequence: CAWSVGAGVDEQFF. As DNA, the CDR3 is TGTGCCTGGAGTGTAGGAGCGGGGGTGGATGAGCAGTTCTTC.

This chain uses TRBV2 with TRBJ2-2, with a weak D call TRBD2 (5 bases). This CDR3 region has 16 residues. V lost 6 bases, J lost 1 base, and 15 bases lay in between. CDR1 SNHLY and CDR2 FYNNEI come from the germline V gene. CDR3 DNA sequence: TGTGCCAGCAGCCCCCGCGGACTGAGGAACACCGGGGAGCTGTTTTTT. Encoded protein: CASSPRGLRNTGELFF.

The chain has TRBV4-1 and TRBJ2-7; 8 nucleotides agree with TRBD2. This CDR3 region has 17 residues. CDR1 is MGHRA and CDR2 is YSYEKL in the germline V gene. With 0 bases clipped from V and 1 base from J, the junction kept 8 bases outside the gene matches. CDR3 loop: CASSQEGSSGGSYEQYF. In nucleotides, the CDR3 is TGCGCCAGCAGCCAAGAGGGGTCCAGCGGGGGTTCCTACGAGCAGTACTTC.

V usage is TRBV11-2 and J usage is TRBJ2-7, with 10 positions matching TRBD2. The CDR3 length is 16 residues. The V gene's germline CDR1 is SGHAT and CDR2 FQNNGV. Trimming cost V 1 base and J 7 bases; bases outside gene matches: 10. This chain's CDR3 is CASSLATSGKFGEQYF. The CDR3 DNA reads TGTGCCAGCAGCTTAGCCACTAGCGGGAAATTCGGTGAGCAGTACTTC.

V usage is TRBV29-1 and J usage is TRBJ2-1, with D uncertain. The CDR3 covers 14 residues. Germline-derived CDR1 and CDR2 are SQVTM and ANQGSEA. V was shortened by 1 base and J by 15 bases, with 22 bases between the two germline ends. CDR3 nucleotides: TGCAGCGTTGAAGGAGGTAGCCGTTATCAGAACGCGTTCTTC. Amino acid sequence: CSVEGGSRYQNAFF.

This sequence joins TRBV19 and TRBJ1-1, with no clear D. Germline V gives CDR1 LNHDA, CDR2 SQIVND (reference sequence). V was clipped by 7 bases and J by 2 bases, with 8 bases between them. The CDR3 is 12 residues long. The CDR3 nucleotides read TGTGCCAGTAAGCGAGTTAACACTGAAGCTTTCTTT. This sequence encodes CASKRVNTEAFF.

This clone has more than one count but fewer than ten. The chain combines TRBV18 with TRBJ1-5; D perhaps matches TRBD1 (5 bases). CDR1 and CDR2 from the germline V gene are KGHSH and LQKENI. The ends were cut back, 7 bases at V and 1 base at J, with 8 bases in the middle. The CDR3 is made up of 13 amino acids. The CDR3 coding sequence is TGTGCCAGCTGCAGGGTAAGCAATCAGCCCCAGCATTTT. As protein: CASCRVSNQPQHF.

V usage is TRBV7-9 and J usage is TRBJ2-7; the D is unclear. V was trimmed by 3 bases and J by 5 bases, leaving 5 bases between them. Germline loops: CDR1 SEHNR, CDR2 FQNEAQ (reference sequence). CDR3 length: 11 amino acids. CDR3: CASSFNNEQYF. The CDR3 DNA follows: TGTGCCAGCAGCTTTAATAACGAGCAGTACTTC.

CDR3 amino acids: CASEPRRIDQPQHF. In nucleotides, the CDR3 is TGTGCCAGCGAGCCTCGGAGAATTGATCAGCCCCAGCATTTT. The chain combines TRBV28 with TRBJ1-5; D unresolved. The CDR3 is made up of 14 amino acids. The germline V and J ends were trimmed by 8 bases and 5 bases, with 16 bases remaining between them. Looked up from germline, CDR1 is MDHEN and CDR2 is SYDVKM. Full variable domain (outside the CDR3, taken from reference TRBV28 and TRBJ1-5): DVKVTQSSRYLVKRTGEKVFLECVQDMDHENMFWYRQDPGLGLRLIYFSYDVKMKEKGDIPEGYSVSREKKERFSLILESASTNQTSMYLCASEPRRIDQPQHFGDGTRLSIL.